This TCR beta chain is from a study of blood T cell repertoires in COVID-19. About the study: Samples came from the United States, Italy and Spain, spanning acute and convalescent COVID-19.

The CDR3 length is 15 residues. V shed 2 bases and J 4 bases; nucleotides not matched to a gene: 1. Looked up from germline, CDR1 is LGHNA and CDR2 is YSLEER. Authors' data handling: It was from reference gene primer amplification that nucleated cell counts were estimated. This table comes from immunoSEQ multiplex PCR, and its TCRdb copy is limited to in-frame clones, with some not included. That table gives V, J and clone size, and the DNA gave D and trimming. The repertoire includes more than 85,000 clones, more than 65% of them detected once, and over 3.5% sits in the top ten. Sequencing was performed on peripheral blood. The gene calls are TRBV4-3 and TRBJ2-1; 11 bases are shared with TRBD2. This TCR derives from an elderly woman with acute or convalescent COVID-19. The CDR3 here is CASSQTSGGYNEQFF. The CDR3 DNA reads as TGCGCCAGCAGCCAAACTAGCGGGGGTTACAATGAGCAGTTCTTC.